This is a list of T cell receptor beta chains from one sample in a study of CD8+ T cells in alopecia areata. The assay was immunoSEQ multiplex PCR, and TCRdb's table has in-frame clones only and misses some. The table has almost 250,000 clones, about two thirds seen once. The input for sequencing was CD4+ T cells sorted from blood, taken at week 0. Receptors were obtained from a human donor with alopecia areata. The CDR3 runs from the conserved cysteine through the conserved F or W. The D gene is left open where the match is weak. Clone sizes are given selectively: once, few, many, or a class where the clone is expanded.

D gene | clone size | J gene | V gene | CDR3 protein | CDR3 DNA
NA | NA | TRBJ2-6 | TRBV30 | CAWSWGSSGANVLTF | TGTGCCTGGAGTTGGGGTAGCTCTGGGGCCAACGTCCTGACTTTC
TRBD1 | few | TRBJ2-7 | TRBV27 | CAAGTGSSYEQYF | TGTGCCGCTGGGACAGGCAGCTCCTACGAGCAGTACTTC
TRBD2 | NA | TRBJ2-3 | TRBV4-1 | CASSQIPGLVLASDTQYF | TGCGCCAGCAGCCAGATTCCGGGACTAGTCTTGGCTTCAGATACGCAGTATTTT
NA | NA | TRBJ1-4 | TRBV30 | CAWMIDNEKLFF | TGTGCCTGGATGATAGACAATGAAAAACTGTTTTTT
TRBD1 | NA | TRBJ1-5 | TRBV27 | CASSPDREDQPQHF | TGTGCCAGCAGTCCGGACAGGGAAGACCAGCCCCAGCATTTT
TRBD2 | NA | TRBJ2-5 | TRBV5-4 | CASTASGGAGETQYF | TGTGCCAGCACAGCTAGCGGGGGGGCCGGAGAGACCCAGTACTTC
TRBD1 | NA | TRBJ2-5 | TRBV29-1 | CSVRTGRQTQYF | TGCAGCGTTCGGACAGGGAGGCAGACCCAGTACTTC
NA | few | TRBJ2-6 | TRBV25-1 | CASSGGTHPGANVLTF | TGTGCCAGCAGTGGGGGGACCCACCCTGGGGCCAACGTCCTGACTTTC
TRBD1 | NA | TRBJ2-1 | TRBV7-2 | CASSSTGGNYNEQFF | TGTGCCAGCAGCTCTACAGGGGGCAACTACAATGAGCAGTTCTTC
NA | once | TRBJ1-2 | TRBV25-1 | CASSATREVAGGYTF | TGTGCCAGCAGTGCGACGAGGGAGGTCGCGGGTGGCTACACCTTC
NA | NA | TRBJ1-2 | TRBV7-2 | CASSLDRANYGYTF | TGTGCCAGCAGCTTAGACAGGGCAAACTATGGCTACACCTTC
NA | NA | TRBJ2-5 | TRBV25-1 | CASSEARGLLETQYF | TGTGCCAGCAGTGAAGCTCGGGGGCTTTTGGAGACCCAGTACTTC
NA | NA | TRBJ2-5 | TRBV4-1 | CASSKGPGQETQYF | TGCGCCAGCAGCAAAGGACCGGGGCAAGAGACCCAGTACTTC
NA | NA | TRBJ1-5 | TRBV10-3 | CAISAAGANQPQHF | TGTGCCATCAGTGCAGCTGGGGCTAATCAGCCCCAGCATTTT
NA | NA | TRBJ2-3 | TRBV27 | CASSLYLGIGTDTQYF | TGTGCCAGCAGTTTATACCTGGGAATAGGTACAGATACGCAGTATTTT
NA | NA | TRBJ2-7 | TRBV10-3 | CATGPDQDSRQYF | TGTGCCACAGGACCGGACCAGGATTCGCGACAGTACTTC
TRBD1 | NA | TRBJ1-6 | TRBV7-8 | CASSPYVGQGASPLHF | TGTGCCAGCAGCCCCTACGTTGGACAGGGGGCCTCACCCCTCCACTTT
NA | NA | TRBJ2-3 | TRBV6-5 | CASSSPYRSTQYF | TGTGCCAGCAGTTCGCCCTACAGAAGTACGCAGTATTTT
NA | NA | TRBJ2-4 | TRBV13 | CASSLARAAKNIQYF | TGTGCCAGCAGCTTAGCCAGGGCAGCCAAAAACATTCAGTACTTC
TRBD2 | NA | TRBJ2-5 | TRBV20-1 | CSARGGETQYF | TGCAGTGCTAGGGGAGGGGAGACCCAGTACTTC
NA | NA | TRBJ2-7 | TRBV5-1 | CASSLEATEQYF | TGCGCCAGCAGCTTGGAGGCTACAGAGCAGTACTTC
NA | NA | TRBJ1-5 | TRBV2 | CASSDQGWNQPQHF | TGTGCCAGCAGTGATCAGGGTTGGAATCAGCCCCAGCATTTT
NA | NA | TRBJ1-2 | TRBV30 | CAWRTTRAGTF | TGTGCCTGGAGGACGACGCGGGCCGGCACCTTC
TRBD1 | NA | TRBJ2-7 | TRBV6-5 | CASSDRGEQYF | TGTGCCAGCAGCGACAGGGGCGAGCAGTACTTC
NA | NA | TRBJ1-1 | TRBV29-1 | CSVVGSNTEAFF | TGCAGCGTGGTCGGGAGTAACACTGAAGCTTTCTTT
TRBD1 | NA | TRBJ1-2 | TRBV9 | CASSVDRGGGGYTF | TGTGCCAGCAGCGTAGACAGGGGAGGTGGAGGCTACACCTTC
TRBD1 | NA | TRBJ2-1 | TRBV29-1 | CSAYRDRGYEQFF | TGCAGCGCTTACCGGGACAGGGGCTATGAGCAGTTCTTC
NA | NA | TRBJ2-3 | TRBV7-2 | CASSPADTQYF | TGTGCCAGCAGCCCCGCAGATACGCAGTATTTT
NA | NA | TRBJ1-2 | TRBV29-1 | CSVEDRSGYTF | TGCAGCGTTGAGGACAGAAGCGGCTACACCTTC
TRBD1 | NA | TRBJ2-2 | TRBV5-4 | CASSAAGQGAAGELFF | TGTGCCAGCAGCGCGGCTGGACAGGGGGCGGCCGGGGAGCTGTTTTTT
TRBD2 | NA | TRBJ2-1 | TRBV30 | CAWVAGGRYNEQFF | TGTGCCTGGGTCGCGGGGGGACGATACAATGAGCAGTTCTTC
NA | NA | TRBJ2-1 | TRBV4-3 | CASSQAWQDHNEQFF | TGCGCCAGCAGCCAAGCGTGGCAGGATCACAATGAGCAGTTCTTC
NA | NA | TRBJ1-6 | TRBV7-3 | CASSLGRDYNSPLHF | TGTGCCAGCAGCTTGGGCAGGGACTATAATTCACCCCTCCACTTT